These T cell receptor beta chains were read from a single sample in a study of STAT5B mutations in CD4+ large granular lymphocyte leukemia. Here immunoSEQ multiplex PCR was the method, and the copy in TCRdb shows in-frame clones only, minus some. The sample lists fewer than 35,000 clones; roughly 72% were seen once. Sequencing was done on a sample of CD4+ T cells from blood buffy coats. All receptors come from a human donor in good health. Each CDR3 is given with its conserved first and last residue. The D gene is left open where the match is weak. Clone size is not always given. Where it is, it says once, few, many or a class for expanded clones.

. | TRBJ2-7 | TRBV11-3 | few | CASSLGRGPTPDEQYF | TGTGCCAGCAGCTTAGGCCGGGGCCCAACCCCGGACGAGCAGTACTTC
. | TRBJ1-1 | TRBV19 | few | CASSDRLAEAFF | TGTGCCAGTAGTGATAGACTGGCTGAAGCTTTCTTT
. | TRBJ1-6 | TRBV7-9 | . | CASSRTVSYNSPLHF | TGTGCCAGCAGCAGGACGGTCTCCTATAATTCACCCCTCCACTTT
. | TRBJ2-6 | TRBV7-2 | . | CASSYNSGANVLTF | TGTGCCAGCAGCTACAACTCTGGGGCCAACGTCCTGACTTTC
TRBD2 | TRBJ2-7 | TRBV5-1 | . | CASSFPTSGGNPGWEQYF | TGCGCCAGCAGCTTCCCGACTAGCGGGGGTAACCCCGGCTGGGAGCAGTACTTC
. | TRBJ2-3 | TRBV11-2 | . | CASRHGPGTDTQYF | TGTGCCAGCAGGCACGGCCCGGGCACAGATACGCAGTATTTT
. | TRBJ1-2 | TRBV7-3 | . | CASSLTGGLSDGYTF | TGTGCCAGCAGCTTAACTGGGGGGCTGTCGGATGGCTACACCTTC
TRBD1 | TRBJ2-7 | TRBV28 | . | CASSLHRDRARYEQYF | TGTGCCAGCAGTTTACACCGGGACAGGGCGAGGTACGAGCAGTACTTC
. | TRBJ2-7 | TRBV6-6 | . | CASSYRSSYEQYF | TGTGCCAGCAGTTACCGAAGCTCCTACGAGCAGTACTTC
TRBD1 | TRBJ1-2 | TRBV5-4 | . | CASSLGTAWGYTF | TGTGCCAGCAGCTTAGGGACAGCTTGGGGCTACACCTTC
. | TRBJ1-5 | TRBV29-1 | . | CSVQLGGDQPQHF | TGCAGCGTCCAGCTGGGGGGGGATCAGCCCCAGCATTTT
. | TRBJ1-2 | TRBV29-1 | few | CSGGRERLTGDGYTF | TGCAGCGGGGGACGGGAGAGGTTGACGGGGGATGGCTACACCTTC
. | TRBJ2-7 | TRBV7-2 | few | CASSSPTRDEQYF | TGTGCCAGCAGCTCTCCGACGCGAGACGAGCAGTACTTC
. | TRBJ1-3 | TRBV5-1 | . | CASSLETQRNTIYF | TGCGCCAGCAGCTTGGAGACCCAACGAAACACCATATATTTT